This is a list of T cell receptor beta chains from one sample in a study of CD8 T cells in ankylosing spondylitis. TCRdb reprocessed the 5' RACE reads with MiXCR, giving one entry per CDR3 protein. This table holds about 130,000 distinct CDR3 sequences, approximately 10% found once. The sample consisted of blood, either unsorted or a sorted T cell fraction (not recorded which). The source is a male donor with ankylosing spondylitis or in good health (not recorded which). The CDR3 runs from the conserved cysteine through the conserved F or W. D genes are given only for firm matches. Size is omitted from some rows. Given values are once, few, many or a class for expanded clones.

TRBV7-3,TRBD1,few,CASSHQGAASNTGELFF
TRBV6-1,TRBD2,few,CASSTFSGMTPWEQFF
TRBV4-3,NA,few,CASSQDLRGAEGNTTYF
TRBV5-1,NA,many,CASSLGSSRDQPQHF
TRBV5-1,TRBD2,few,CASSYLWTSGRTNTGELFF
TRBV29-1,TRBD2,many,CSPPREGPPTDTQYF
TRBV18,TRBD2,few,CASSPPSGRVLF
TRBV5-1,TRBD2,many,CASSTTLSGRTWNEQFF
TRBV7-9,NA,many,CASSLAIGGVETQYF
TRBV4-2,NA,many,CASSQVAGQEKTQYF
TRBV13,TRBD1,NA,CASSPEVGQGKVDYGDTF
TRBV12-3/TRBV12-4,NA,many,CASRQTGVQETQYF
TRBV5-4,NA,few,CASSLRQVADTQYF
TRBV28,NA,many,CASRPARNYGYTF
TRBV7-9,TRBD2,many,CASGVTSGTYEQYF
TRBV4-2,TRBD2,NA,CASSQDPFAGGTDTQYF
TRBV7-2,NA,many,CASTLKSTSSGNTIYF
TRBV20-1,TRBD2,few,CSARLAGARSGELFF
TRBV7-2,NA,NA,CASSLGYGFYKQYF
TRBV20-1,TRBD1,many,CSALNRDRRLNEQFF
TRBV11-1,TRBD2,NA,CASSFPGTRETQYF
TRBV12-3/TRBV12-4,TRBD2,many,CASSSGLANSYEQYF
TRBV7-9,NA,many,CASSPTGYQETQYF
TRBV4-2,NA,few,CASSQEPTGGTDTQYF
TRBV12-3/TRBV12-4,TRBD1,many,CASSPQGTDTQYF
TRBV12-3/TRBV12-4,NA,NA,CASGRNQPHHF
TRBV28,NA,many,CASSLYNRGASPLHF
TRBV7-8,NA,many,CASSLLGVSYEQYF
TRBV12-3/TRBV12-4,NA,many,CASSFIGVGQPQHF
TRBV7-2,NA,many,CASSLGTVETQYF
TRBV28,TRBD1,once,CASRPPGTGDTEAFF
TRBV19,NA,NA,CASSIGMGEGIFNQPQHF
TRBV5-1,NA,few,CASSLVQGIGYTF
TRBV9,TRBD1,many,CASSVGAGTGSIGEQYF
TRBV24-1,NA,many,CATSDRPSGGELFF
TRBV28,NA,many,CASRNAEGYTDTQYF
TRBV7-2,TRBD2,many,CASSLTSGGGNEQFF
TRBV5-1,NA,NA,CASSWGNLPRETQYF
TRBV19,NA,many,CASSPGPYNEQFF
TRBV6-2/TRBV6-3,NA,NA,CASSIGGPGNQPQHF
TRBV7-2,TRBD2,many,CASSRDYTDTQYF
TRBV29-1,TRBD1,many,CSVSRQGADIQYF
TRBV6-5,TRBD1,many,CASSSGTGYEQYF
TRBV28,NA,many,CASSRGVYSGGRFHEQYF
TRBV5-6,NA,many,CASSLWSKGHYGYTF
TRBV7-2,TRBD1,NA,CASSLVSGQSYEQYF
TRBV6-1,NA,many,CATASPGADTQYF
TRBV29-1,NA,many,CSVRKDSNYGYTF
TRBV27,TRBD1,many,CASSPRPGTGSNSYEQYF
TRBV28,TRBD1,many,CASKRQGSGKNIQYF
TRBV6-6,NA,many,CASSDSRAYDGHF
TRBV4-2,TRBD1,many,CASSQDTGANYGYTF
TRBV12-3/TRBV12-4,NA,few,CASSFLRGTGNTIYF
TRBV9,NA,many,CASSAQGSSYNSPLHF
TRBV11-2,NA,NA,CASSLDLGTAQYF